This T cell receptor beta chain was obtained from a study of shared clonotypes between healthy human individuals. Across the whole study: Researchers drew samples from a couple of women and three men aged 18 to 49. Each donor's CD4 naive and CD4 memory cells filled three plates apiece, CD8 naive two, and CD8 memory one.

Produced via immunoSEQ multiplex PCR; TCRdb's table is partial and in-frame only. Among about 710,000 clones listed, about 80% were seen once. Recent acute infections and vaccinations were absent in the healthy HIV-negative adult donors. Study-wide results and limits: Clonotypes which were not shared had lower generation probabilities than clonotypes that all four donors shared.

Germline V gene sequence: CDR1 MGHRA, CDR2 YSYEKL. Trimming removed 0 bases from V and 9 bases from J, with 14 bases in between. The CDR3 contains 15 residues. On this clone itself: The antigen is unknown.

The sequenced material came from memory CD4+ T cells sorted from blood. Described subset: CD45RA-negative fraction. The clonotype originates from a woman in her 30s in good health. V usage is TRBV4-1 and J usage is TRBJ2-2, with a possible D match to TRBD2 (6 bases). In nucleotides, the CDR3 is TGCGCCAGCAGCCAAGATCGGGCTAGCGCCCGGGAGCTGTTTTTT. Encoded protein: CASSQDRASARELFF.